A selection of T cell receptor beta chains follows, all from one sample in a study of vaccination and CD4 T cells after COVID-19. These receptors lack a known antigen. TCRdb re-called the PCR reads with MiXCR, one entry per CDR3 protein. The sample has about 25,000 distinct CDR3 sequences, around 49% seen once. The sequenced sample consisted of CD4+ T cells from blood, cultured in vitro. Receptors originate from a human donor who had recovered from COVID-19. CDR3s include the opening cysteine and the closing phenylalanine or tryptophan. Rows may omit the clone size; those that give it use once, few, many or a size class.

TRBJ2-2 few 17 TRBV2 CASSQAYFQSVTGELFF
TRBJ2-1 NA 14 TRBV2 CASTQQPAANEQFF
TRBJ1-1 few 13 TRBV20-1 CSAGGQGNLQAFF
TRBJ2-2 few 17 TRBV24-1 CATSDLGQGLNTGELFF
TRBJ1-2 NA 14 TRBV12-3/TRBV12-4 CASSRQRQISGYTF
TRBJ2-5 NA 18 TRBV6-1 CATSKGRDRVGSRETQYF
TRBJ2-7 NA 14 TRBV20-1 CSARGGGRNYEQYF
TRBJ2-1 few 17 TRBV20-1 CSASVTSGGGRYNEQFF
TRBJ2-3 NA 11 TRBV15 CATSRENTRYF
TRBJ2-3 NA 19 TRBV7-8 CASSQGGTSGGRSTDTQYF
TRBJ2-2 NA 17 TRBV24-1 CATSVLSGESTTGGLFF
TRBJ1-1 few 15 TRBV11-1 CASSLMGLGNTEAFF
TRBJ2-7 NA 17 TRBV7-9 CASSSTRDTTRGYEQYF
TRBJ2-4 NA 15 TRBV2 CASSEWGGAKNIQYF
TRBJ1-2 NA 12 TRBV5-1 CASSEGSYGYTF
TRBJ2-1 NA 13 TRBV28 CASLQVYDNEQFF
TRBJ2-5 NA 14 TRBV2 CASSSVGGAETQYF
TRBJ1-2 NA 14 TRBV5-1 CASSLDSGNYGYTF
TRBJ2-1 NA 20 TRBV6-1 CASISRGGLAGGSSYNEQFF
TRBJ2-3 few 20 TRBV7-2 CASSPRVRLAGEGSTDTQYF
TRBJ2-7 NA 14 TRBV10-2 CASRVAGGSYEQYF
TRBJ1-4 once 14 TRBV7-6 CASSSDSTNEKLFF
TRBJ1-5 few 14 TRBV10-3 CAISDRAGDQPQHF
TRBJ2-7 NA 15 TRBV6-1 CASTLAARREGEQYF
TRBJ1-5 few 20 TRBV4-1 CASSRGGRDRGFISNQPQHF
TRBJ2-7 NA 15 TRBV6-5 CASSYSPQGGYEQYF
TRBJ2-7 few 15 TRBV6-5 CASSYSTQGPYEQYF
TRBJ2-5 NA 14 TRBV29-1 CSVEVGGYQETQYF
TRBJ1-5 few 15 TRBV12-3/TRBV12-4 CASSAGTADNQPQHF
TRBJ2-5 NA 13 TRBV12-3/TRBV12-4 CASSGGLAGTQYF
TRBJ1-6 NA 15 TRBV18 CASSPPGQGVSPLHF
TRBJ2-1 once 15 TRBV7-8 CASSLAPGRRGEQFF
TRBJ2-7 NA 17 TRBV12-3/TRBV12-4 CASSREYWSGGTYEQYF
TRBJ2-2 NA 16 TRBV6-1 CASSATSGGHTGELFF
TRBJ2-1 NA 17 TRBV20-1 CSARNRMSSGSGNEQFF
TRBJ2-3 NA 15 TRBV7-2 CASTLTSGSTDTQYF
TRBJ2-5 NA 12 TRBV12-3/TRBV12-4 CATKRDQETQYF
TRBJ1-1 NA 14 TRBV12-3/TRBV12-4 CASRAGWGAAEAFF
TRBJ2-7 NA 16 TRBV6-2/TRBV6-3 CASSSHSGTGSYEQYF
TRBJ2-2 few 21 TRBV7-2 CASSLARAGGQRNVKTGELFF
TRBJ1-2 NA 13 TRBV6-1 CATRPGARYGYTF
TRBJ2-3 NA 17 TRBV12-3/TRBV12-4 CASSSGLAGGQGVTQYF
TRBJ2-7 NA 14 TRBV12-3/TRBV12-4 CASSRLGSPYEQYF
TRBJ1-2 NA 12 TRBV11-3 CASSLGTYGYTF
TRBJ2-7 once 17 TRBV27 CASSLLSPRTGTYEQYF